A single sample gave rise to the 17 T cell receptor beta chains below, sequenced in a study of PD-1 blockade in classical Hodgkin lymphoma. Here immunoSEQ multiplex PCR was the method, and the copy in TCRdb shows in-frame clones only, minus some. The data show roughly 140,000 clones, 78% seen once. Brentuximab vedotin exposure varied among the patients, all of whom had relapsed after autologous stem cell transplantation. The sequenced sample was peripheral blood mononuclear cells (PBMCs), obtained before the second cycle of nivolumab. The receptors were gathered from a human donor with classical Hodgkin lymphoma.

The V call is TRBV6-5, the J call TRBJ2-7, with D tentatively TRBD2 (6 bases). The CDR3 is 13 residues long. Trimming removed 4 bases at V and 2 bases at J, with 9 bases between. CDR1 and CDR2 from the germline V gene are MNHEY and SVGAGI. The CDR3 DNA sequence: TGTGCCAGCAGTTTCGGGGGTACCTACGAGCAGTACTTC. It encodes CASSFGGTYEQYF.

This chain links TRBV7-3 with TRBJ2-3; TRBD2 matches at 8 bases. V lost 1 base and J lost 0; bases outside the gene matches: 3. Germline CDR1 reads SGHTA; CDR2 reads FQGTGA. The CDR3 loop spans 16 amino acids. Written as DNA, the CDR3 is TGTGCCAGCAGCTTAATAGCGGGGACTAGCACAGATACGCAGTATTTT. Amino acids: CASSLIAGTSTDTQYF. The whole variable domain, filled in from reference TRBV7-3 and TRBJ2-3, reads GAGVSQTPSNKVTEKGKYVELRCDPISGHTALYWYRQSLGQGPEFLIYFQGTGAADDSGLPNDRFFAVRPEGSVSTLKIQRTERGDSAVYLCASSLIAGTSTDTQYFGPGTRLTVL.

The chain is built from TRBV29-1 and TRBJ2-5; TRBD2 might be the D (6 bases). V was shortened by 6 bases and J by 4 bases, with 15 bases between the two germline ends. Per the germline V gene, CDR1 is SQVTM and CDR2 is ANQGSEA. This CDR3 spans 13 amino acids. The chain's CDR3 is CSVGTPNRETQYF. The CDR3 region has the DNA TGCAGCGTGGGGACTCCAAATCGAGAGACCCAGTACTTC. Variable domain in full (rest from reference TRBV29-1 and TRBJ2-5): SAVISQKPSRDICQRGTSLTIQCQVDSQVTMMFWYRQQPGQSLTLIATANQGSEATYESGFVIDKFPISRPNLTFSTLTVSNMSPEDSSIYLCSVGTPNRETQYFGPGTRLLVL.

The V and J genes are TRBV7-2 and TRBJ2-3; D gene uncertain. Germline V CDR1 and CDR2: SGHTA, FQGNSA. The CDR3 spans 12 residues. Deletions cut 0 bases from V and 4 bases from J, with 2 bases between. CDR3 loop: CASSLAADTQYF. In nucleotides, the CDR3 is TGTGCCAGCAGCTTAGCGGCAGATACGCAGTATTTT.

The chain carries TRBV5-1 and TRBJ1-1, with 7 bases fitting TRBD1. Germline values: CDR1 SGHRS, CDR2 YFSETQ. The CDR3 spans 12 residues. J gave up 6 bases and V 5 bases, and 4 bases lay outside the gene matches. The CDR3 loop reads CASRDRFPEAFF. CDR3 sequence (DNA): TGCGCCAGCAGGGACAGGTTCCCTGAAGCTTTCTTT.

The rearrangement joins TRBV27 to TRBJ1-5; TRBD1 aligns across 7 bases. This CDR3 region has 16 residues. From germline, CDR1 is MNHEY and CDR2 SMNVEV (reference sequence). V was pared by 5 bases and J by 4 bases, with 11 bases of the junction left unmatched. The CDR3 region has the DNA TGTGCCAGCAGTCCCCTGACAGGGCCACGGAATCAGCCCCAGCATTTT. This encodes CASSPLTGPRNQPQHF.

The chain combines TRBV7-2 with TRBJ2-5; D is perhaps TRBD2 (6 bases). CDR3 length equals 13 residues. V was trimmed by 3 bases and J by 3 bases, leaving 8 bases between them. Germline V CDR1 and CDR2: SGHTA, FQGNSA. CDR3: CASSFSGEETQYF. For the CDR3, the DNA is TGTGCCAGCAGCTTTAGCGGAGAAGAGACCCAGTACTTC.

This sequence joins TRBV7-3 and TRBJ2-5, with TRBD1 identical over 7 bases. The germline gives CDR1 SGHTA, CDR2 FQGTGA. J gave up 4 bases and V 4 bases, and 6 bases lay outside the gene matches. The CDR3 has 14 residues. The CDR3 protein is CASSYDRDSETQYF. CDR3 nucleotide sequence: TGTGCCAGCAGCTATGACAGGGATTCAGAGACCCAGTACTTC. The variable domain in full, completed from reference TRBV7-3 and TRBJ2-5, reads GAGVSQTPSNKVTEKGKYVELRCDPISGHTALYWYRQSLGQGPEFLIYFQGTGAADDSGLPNDRFFAVRPEGSVSTLKIQRTERGDSAVYLCASSYDRDSETQYFGPGTRLLVL.

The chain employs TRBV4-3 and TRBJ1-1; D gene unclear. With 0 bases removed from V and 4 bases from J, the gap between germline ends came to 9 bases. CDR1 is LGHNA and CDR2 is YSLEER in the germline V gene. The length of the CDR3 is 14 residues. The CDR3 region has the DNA TGCGCCAGCAGCCAAGATCGGGGATTCACTGAAGCTTTCTTT. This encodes CASSQDRGFTEAFF.

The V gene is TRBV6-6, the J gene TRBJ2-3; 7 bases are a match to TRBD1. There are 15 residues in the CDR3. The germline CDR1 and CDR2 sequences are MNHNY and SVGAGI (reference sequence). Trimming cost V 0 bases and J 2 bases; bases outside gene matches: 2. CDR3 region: CASSYSQGNTDTQYF. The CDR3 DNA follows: TGTGCCAGCAGTTACTCACAGGGGAACACAGATACGCAGTATTTT.

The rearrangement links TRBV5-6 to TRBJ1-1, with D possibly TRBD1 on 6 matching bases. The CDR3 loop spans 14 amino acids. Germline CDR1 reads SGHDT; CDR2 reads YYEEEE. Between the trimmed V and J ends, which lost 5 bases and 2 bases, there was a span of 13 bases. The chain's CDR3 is CASRRPGQNTEAFF. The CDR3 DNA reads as TGTGCCAGCAGGCGACCGGGACAAAACACTGAAGCTTTCTTT.

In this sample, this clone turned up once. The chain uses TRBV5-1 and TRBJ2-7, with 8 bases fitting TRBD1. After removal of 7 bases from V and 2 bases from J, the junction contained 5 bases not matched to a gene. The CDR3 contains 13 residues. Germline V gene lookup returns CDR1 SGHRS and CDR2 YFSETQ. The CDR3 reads CASGAGGTYEQYF. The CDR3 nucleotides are TGCGCCAGCGGGGCAGGGGGCACCTACGAGCAGTACTTC.

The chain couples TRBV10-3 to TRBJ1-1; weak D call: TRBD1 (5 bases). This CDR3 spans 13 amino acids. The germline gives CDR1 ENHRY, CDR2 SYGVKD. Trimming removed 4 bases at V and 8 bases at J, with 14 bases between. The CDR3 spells CAISVGQGWEAFF. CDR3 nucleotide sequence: TGTGCCATCAGTGTAGGCCAGGGCTGGGAAGCTTTCTTT.

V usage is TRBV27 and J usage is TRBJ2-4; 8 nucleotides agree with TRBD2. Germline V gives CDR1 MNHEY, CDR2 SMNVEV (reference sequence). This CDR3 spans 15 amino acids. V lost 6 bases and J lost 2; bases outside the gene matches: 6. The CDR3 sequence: CASRTAGASKNIQYF. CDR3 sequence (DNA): TGTGCCAGCAGGACAGCGGGAGCTTCCAAAAACATTCAGTACTTC.

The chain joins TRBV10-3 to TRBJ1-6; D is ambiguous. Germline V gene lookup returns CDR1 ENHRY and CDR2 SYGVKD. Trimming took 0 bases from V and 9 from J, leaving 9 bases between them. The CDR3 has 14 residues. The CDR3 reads CAISESQLLSPLHF. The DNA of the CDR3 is TGTGCCATCAGTGAGTCGCAGCTGCTTTCACCCCTCCACTTT.

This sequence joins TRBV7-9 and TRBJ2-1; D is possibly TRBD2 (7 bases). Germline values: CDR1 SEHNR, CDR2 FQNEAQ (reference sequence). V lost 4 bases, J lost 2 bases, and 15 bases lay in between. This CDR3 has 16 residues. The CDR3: CASSYQGGRAYNEQFF. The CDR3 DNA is TGTGCCAGCAGCTACCAAGGGGGGAGGGCCTACAATGAGCAGTTCTTC.

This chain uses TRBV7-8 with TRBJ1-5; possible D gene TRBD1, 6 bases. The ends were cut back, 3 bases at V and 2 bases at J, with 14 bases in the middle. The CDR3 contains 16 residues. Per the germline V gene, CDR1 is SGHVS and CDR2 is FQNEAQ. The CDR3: CASSFSTGSGNQPQHF. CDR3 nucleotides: TGTGCCAGCAGCTTTTCGACAGGCTCAGGCAATCAGCCCCAGCATTTT. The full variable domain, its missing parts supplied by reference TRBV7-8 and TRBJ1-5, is GAGVSQSPRYKVAKRGQDVALRCDPISGHVSLFWYQQALGQGPEFLTYFQNEAQLDKSGLPSDRFFAERPEGSVSTLKIQRTQQEDSAVYLCASSFSTGSGNQPQHFGDGTRLSIL.